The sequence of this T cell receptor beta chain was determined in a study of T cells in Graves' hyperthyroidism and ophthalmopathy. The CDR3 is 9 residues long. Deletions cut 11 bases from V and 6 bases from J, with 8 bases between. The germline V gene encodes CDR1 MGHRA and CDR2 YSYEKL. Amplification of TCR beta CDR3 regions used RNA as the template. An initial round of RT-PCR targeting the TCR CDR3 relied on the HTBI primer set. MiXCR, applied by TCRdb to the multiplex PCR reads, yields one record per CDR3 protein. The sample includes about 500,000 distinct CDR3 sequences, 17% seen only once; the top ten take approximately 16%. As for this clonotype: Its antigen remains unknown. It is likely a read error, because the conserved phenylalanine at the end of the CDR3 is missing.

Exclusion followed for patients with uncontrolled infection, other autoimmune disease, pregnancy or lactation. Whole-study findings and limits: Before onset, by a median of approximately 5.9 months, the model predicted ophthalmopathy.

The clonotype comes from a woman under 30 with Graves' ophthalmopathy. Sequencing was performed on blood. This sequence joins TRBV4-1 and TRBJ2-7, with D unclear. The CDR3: CAQPVEQYL. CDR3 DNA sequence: TGCGCCCAACCAGTCGAGCAGTACCTC.